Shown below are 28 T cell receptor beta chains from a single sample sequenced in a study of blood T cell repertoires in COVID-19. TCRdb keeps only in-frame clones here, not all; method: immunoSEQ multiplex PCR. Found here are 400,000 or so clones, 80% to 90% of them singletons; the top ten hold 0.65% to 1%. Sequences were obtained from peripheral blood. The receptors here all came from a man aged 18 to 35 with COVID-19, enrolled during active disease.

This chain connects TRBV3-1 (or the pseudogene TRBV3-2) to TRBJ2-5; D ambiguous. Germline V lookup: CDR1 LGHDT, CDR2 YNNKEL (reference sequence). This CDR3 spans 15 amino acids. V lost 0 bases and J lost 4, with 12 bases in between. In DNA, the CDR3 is TGTGCCAGCAGCCAAGAGGTACACGGGTTAGAGACCCAGTACTTC. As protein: CASSQEVHGLETQYF.

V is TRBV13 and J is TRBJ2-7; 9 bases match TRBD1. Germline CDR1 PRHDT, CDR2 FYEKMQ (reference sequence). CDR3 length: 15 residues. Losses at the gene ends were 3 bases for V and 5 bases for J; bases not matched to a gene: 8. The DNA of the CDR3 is TGTGCCAGCAGCTTGGCCGGGACAGGGCTCCACGAGCAGTACTTC. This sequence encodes CASSLAGTGLHEQYF.

DNA for the CDR3: TGTGCCAGCAGCTTACAGGGGAGCGGCTATGGCTACACCTTC. This codes for CASSLQGSGYGYTF. The V and J genes are TRBV6-5 and TRBJ1-2, with 7 bases matching TRBD1. V was clipped by 6 bases and J by 4 bases; unmatched bases: 8. Germline V gene lookup returns CDR1 MNHEY and CDR2 SVGAGI. The CDR3 runs 14 residues.

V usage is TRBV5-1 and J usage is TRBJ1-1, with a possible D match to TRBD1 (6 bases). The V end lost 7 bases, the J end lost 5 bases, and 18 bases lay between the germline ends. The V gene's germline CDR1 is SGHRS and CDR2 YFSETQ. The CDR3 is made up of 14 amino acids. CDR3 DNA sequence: TGCGCCAGCGGCCCCGCGGGGGGCGGTACTGAAGCTTTCTTT. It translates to CASGPAGGGTEAFF.

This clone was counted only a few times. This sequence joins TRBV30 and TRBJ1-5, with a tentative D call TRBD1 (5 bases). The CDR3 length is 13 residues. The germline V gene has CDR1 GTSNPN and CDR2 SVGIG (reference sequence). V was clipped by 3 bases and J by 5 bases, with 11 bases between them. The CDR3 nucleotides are TGTGCCTGGAGCGGGACTGACGATCAGCCCCAGCATTTT. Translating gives CAWSGTDDQPQHF.

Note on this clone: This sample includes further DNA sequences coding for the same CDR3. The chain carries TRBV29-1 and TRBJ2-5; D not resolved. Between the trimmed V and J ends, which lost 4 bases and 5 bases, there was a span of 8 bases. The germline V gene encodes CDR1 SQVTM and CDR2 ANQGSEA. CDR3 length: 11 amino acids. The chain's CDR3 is CSVVLLETQYF. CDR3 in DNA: TGCAGCGTTGTTCTGTTGGAGACCCAGTACTTC.

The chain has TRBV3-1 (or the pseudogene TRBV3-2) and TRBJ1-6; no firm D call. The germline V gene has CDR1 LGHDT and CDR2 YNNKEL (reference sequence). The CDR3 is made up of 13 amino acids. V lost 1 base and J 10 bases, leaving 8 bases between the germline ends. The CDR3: CASSQAYGSPLHF. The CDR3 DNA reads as TGTGCCAGCAGCCAAGCCTACGGGTCACCCCTCCACTTT.

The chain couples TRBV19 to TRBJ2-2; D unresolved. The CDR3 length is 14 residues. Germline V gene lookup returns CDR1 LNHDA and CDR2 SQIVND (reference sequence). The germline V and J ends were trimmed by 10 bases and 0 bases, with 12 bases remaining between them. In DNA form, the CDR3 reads TGTGCCACCAAGGAACAGCCGAACACCGGGGAGCTGTTTTTT. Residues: CATKEQPNTGELFF.

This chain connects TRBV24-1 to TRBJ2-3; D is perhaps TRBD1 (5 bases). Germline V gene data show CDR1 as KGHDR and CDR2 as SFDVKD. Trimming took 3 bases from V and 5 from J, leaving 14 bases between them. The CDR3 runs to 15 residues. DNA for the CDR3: TGTGCCACCAGTGATCCCGGACAAGGGGTAGATACGCAGTATTTT. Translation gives CATSDPGQGVDTQYF.

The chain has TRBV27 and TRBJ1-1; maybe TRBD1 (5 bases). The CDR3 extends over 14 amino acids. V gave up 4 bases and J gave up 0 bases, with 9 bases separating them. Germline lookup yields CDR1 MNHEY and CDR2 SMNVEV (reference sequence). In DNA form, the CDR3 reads TGTGCCAGCAGTTCGCGGGGCTTGAACACTGAAGCTTTCTTT. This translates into CASSSRGLNTEAFF.

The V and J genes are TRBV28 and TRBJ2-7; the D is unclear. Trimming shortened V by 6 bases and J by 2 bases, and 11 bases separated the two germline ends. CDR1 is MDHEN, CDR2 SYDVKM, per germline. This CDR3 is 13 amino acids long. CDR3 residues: CASRRSGAYEQYF. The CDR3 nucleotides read TGTGCCAGCAGACGGAGTGGCGCCTACGAGCAGTACTTC.

CDR3 protein: CASSSILAGDEQFF. CDR3 in DNA: TGTGCCAGCAGCTCGATACTAGCGGGAGATGAGCAGTTCTTC. The rearrangement joins TRBV11-3 to TRBJ2-1; 11 bases line up with TRBD2. CDR1 and CDR2 from the germline V gene are SGHNT and YENEEA. Trimming at V came to 4 bases and at J to 8 bases, leaving 4 bases not matched to a gene. The CDR3 contains 14 residues.

CDR3 in DNA: TGTGCCAGCAGCGACTCGCGGCCGTCGTACGAGCAGTACTTC. Translation gives CASSDSRPSYEQYF. The chain uses TRBV6-2 or TRBV6-3 and TRBJ2-7; D remains unclear. This CDR3 has 14 residues. Trimming cost V 6 bases and J 4 bases, with 16 bases left between them. Germline CDR1 is MNHEY and CDR2 is SVGEGT.

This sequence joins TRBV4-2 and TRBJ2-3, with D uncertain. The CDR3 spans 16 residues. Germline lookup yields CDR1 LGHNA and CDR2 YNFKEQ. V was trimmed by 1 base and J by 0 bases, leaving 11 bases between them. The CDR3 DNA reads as TGTGCCAGCAGCCAAGTGCCCAGTCAGAGCACAGATACGCAGTATTTT. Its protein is CASSQVPSQSTDTQYF.

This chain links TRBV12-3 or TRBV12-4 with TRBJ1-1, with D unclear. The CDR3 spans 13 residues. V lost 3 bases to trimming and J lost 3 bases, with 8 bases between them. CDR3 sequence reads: CASSFSVDTEAFF. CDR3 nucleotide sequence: TGTGCCAGCAGTTTTTCTGTAGACACTGAAGCTTTCTTT.

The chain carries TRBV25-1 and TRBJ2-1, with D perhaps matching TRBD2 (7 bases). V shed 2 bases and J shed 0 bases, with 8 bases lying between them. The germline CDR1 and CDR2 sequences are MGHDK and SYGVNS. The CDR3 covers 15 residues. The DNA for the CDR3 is TGTGCCAGCAGTGAAGCGGGGGCCTCCTACAATGAGCAGTTCTTC. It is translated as CASSEAGASYNEQFF.

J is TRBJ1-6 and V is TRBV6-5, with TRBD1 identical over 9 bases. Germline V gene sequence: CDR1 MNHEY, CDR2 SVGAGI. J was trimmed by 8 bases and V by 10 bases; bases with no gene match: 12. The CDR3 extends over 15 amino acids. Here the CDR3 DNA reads TGTGCCACCCGAAGGGTTGACAGGGGGGATTCACCCCTCCACTTT. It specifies CATRRVDRGDSPLHF.

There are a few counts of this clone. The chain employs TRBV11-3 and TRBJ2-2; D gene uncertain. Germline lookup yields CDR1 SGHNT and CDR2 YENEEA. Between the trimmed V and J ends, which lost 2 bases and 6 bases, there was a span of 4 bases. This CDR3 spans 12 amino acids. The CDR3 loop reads CASSLTAGELFF. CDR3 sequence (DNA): TGTGCCAGCAGCTTAACAGCCGGGGAGCTGTTTTTT.

CDR3 sequence: CASSEVYSGNTIYF. CDR3 DNA sequence: TGTGCCAGCAGTGAAGTATACTCTGGAAACACCATATATTTT. This chain joins TRBV6-1 and TRBJ1-3; D ambiguous. V was cut by 1 base and J by 0 bases, with 4 bases left in between. Germline lookup yields CDR1 MNHNS and CDR2 SASEGT. The CDR3 has 14 residues.

The CDR3 sequence: CASSGWARTGELFF. CDR3 sequence (DNA): TGTGCCAGCAGCGGATGGGCCAGAACCGGGGAGCTGTTTTTT. The V gene is TRBV7-9, the J gene TRBJ2-2; no clear D gene. The CDR3 contains 14 residues. CDR1 and CDR2 (germline): SEHNR, FQNEAQ (reference sequence). The ends were cut back, 5 bases at V and 5 bases at J, with 12 bases in the middle.

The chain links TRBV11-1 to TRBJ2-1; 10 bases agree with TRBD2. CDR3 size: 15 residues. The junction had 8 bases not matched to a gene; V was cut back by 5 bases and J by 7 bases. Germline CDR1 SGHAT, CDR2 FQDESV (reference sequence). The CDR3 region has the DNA TGTGCCAGCAGCCCTAGCGGGAGAGAGGAAAATGAGCAGTTCTTC. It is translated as CASSPSGREENEQFF.

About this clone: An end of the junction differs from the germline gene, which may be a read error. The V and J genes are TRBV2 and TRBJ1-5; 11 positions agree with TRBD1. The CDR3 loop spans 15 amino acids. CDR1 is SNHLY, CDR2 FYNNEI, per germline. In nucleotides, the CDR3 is TGTGCCAGCAGCGAGGGACAGGGGGGCAACCAGCCCCAGCATTTT. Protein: CASSEGQGGNQPQHF.

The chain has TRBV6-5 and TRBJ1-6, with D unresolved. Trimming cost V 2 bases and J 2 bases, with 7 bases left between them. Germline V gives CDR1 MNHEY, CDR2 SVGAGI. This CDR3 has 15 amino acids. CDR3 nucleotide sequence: TGTGCCAGCAGTTACGGGAGTACCTATAATTCACCCCTCCACTTT. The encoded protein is CASSYGSTYNSPLHF.

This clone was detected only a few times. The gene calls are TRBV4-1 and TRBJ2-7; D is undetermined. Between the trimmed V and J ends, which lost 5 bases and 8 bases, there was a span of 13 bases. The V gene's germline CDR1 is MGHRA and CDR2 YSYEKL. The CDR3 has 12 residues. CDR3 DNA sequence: TGCGCCAGCAGCGCCCGCGGAAGTAAGCAGTACTTC. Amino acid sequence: CASSARGSKQYF.

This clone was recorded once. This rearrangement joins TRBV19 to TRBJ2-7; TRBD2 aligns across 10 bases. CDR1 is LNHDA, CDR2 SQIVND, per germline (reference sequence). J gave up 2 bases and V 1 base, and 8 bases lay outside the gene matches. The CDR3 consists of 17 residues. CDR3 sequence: CASSIAYSAGGPYEQYF. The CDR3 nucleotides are TGTGCCAGTAGTATAGCTTATTCAGCGGGAGGGCCCTACGAGCAGTACTTC.

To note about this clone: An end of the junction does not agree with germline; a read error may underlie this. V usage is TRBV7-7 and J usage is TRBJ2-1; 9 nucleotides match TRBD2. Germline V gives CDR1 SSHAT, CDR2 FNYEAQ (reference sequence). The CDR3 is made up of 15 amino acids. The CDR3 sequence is CASSPSGKGANEQFF. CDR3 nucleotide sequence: TGTGCTAGCAGCCCTAGCGGGAAAGGTGCCAATGAGCAGTTCTTC.

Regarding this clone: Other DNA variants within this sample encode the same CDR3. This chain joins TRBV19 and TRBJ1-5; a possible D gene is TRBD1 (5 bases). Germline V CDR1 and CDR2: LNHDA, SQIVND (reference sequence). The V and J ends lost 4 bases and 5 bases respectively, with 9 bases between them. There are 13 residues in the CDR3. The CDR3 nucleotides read TGTGCCAGTAGTACCCAGGGCGATCAGCCCCAGCATTTT. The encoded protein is CASSTQGDQPQHF.

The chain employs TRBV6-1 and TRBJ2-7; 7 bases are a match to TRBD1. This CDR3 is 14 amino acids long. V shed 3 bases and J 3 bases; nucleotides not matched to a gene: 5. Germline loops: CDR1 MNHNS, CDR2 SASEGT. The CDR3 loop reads CASSDGTVYYEQYF. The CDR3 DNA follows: TGTGCCAGCAGTGATGGGACAGTCTACTACGAGCAGTACTTC.